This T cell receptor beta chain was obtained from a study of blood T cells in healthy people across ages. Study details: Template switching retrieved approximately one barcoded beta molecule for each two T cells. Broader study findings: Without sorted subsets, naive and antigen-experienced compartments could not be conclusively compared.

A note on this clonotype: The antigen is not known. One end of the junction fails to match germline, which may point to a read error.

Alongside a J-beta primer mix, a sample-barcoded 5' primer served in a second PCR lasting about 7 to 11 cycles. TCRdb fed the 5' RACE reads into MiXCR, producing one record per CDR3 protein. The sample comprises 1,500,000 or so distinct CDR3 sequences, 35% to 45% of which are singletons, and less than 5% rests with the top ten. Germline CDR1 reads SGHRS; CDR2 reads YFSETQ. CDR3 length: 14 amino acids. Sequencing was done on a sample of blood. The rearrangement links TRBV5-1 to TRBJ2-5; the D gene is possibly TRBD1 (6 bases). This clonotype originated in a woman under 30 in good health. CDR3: CTSSSQGTQETQYF. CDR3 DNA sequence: TGCACCAGCAGCTCTCAGGGGACACAAGAGACCCAGTACTTC.